Listed below are T cell receptor beta chains from one sample, sequenced in a study of regulatory T cells in long-lasting Graves disease. TCRdb analysed the multiplex PCR reads with MiXCR anew, one entry per CDR3 protein. Of 310,000 or so distinct CDR3 sequences in the sample, about 18% were seen once. The sample in question was peripheral blood mononuclear cells (PBMCs), obtained when the disease was refractory, from a patient treated with antithyroid drugs. The receptor set was obtained from a female donor with Graves disease. CDR3s include the opening cysteine and the closing phenylalanine or tryptophan. D genes are given only for firm matches. The size entry is marked missing in some rows and otherwise reads once, few, many or a size class.

>few|TRBD1|TRBV9|TRBJ1-5
CASSDHRGGQPQHF
TGTGCCAGCAGCGATCACAGGGGTGGACAGCCCCAGCATTTT
>many|NA|TRBV6-2/TRBV6-3|TRBJ1-6
CASSYSQGRNSPLHF
TGTGCCAGCAGTTACAGTCAGGGGAGGAATTCACCCCTCCACTTT
>many|NA|TRBV2|TRBJ1-5
CASSAREGGQPQHF
TGTGCCAGCAGTGCGAGAGAGGGGGGCCAGCCCCAGCATTTT
>NA|NA|TRBV9|TRBJ2-7
CASSVDVGAGEQYF
TGTGCCAGCAGCGTAGACGTGGGGGCCGGCGAGCAGTACTTC
>once|TRBD2|TRBV11-2|TRBJ2-3
CASRKPGLAGSRQYF
TGTGCCAGCAGAAAGCCAGGACTAGCGGGAAGTCGGCAGTATTTT
>many|NA|TRBV6-1|TRBJ1-1
CASRAPGASTEAFF
TGTGCCAGCAGGGCCCCAGGGGCGTCCACTGAAGCTTTCTTT
>NA|NA|TRBV19|TRBJ1-1
CASSIGYENTEAFF
TGTGCCAGTAGTATCGGTTACGAGAACACTGAAGCTTTCTTT
>many|NA|TRBV3-1|TRBJ2-1
CASSYLGSGVYNEQFF
TGTGCCAGCAGTTACCTGGGGAGCGGAGTATACAATGAGCAGTTCTTC
>many|NA|TRBV11-2|TRBJ1-2
CATQWVRGYTF
TGTGCCACCCAATGGGTGCGAGGCTACACCTTC
>few|NA|TRBV5-1|TRBJ2-5
CASSHPPEKETQYF
TGCGCCAGCAGCCATCCCCCCGAGAAAGAGACCCAGTACTTC
>many|NA|TRBV5-1|TRBJ1-2
CASSPTKGVNYGYTF
TGCGCCAGCAGCCCGACGAAGGGAGTTAACTATGGCTACACCTTC
>NA|TRBD1|TRBV29-1|TRBJ2-7
CSVGTGVSYEQYF
TGCAGCGTTGGGACAGGGGTCTCCTACGAGCAGTACTTC
>few|NA|TRBV3-1|TRBJ1-6
CASSQTENSPLHF
TGTGCCAGCAGCCAGACAGAAAATTCACCCCTCCACTTT
>NA|NA|TRBV12-3/TRBV12-4|TRBJ1-3
CASRRATGTGNTIYF
TGTGCCAGCAGACGAGCGACAGGCACTGGAAACACCATATATTTT
>few|NA|TRBV12-3/TRBV12-4|TRBJ2-6
CATSPRQTYSGANVLTF
TGTGCCACCTCACCCCGACAAACGTACTCTGGGGCCAACGTCCTGACTTTC
>few|TRBD2|TRBV7-2|TRBJ2-1
CASSLTQREWNEQFF
TGTGCCAGCAGCTTAACGCAGCGGGAGTGGAATGAGCAGTTCTTC
>NA|TRBD1|TRBV6-2/TRBV6-3|TRBJ2-7
CASSYSGQGPLEQYF
TGTGCCAGCAGTTACTCGGGACAGGGTCCTCTCGAGCAGTACTTC
>many|NA|TRBV15|TRBJ1-5
CATSSSRQGGNSNQPQHF
TGTGCCACCAGCAGTTCTAGGCAGGGAGGAAATAGCAATCAGCCCCAGCATTTT
>many|NA|TRBV25-1|TRBJ1-1
CASSVRGGTEAFF
TGTGCCAGCAGTGTTAGGGGAGGCACTGAAGCTTTCTTT
>NA|NA|TRBV9|TRBJ1-1
CASSAYRQRDTEAFF
TGTGCCAGCAGCGCGTACCGACAGAGAGACACTGAAGCTTTCTTT
>many|NA|TRBV12-3/TRBV12-4|TRBJ1-1
CASSLRTRGTEAFF
TGTGCCAGCAGTTTAAGGACCCGGGGTACTGAAGCTTTCTTT
>NA|NA|TRBV5-5|TRBJ2-7
CASSSPRVPWEQYF
TGTGCCAGCAGCTCCCCTCGGGTGCCGTGGGAGCAGTACTTC
>NA|TRBD1|TRBV6-1|TRBJ1-3
CASVVTGEFVTIYF
TGTGCCAGCGTGGTGACAGGGGAATTTGTAACCATATATTTT
>NA|NA|TRBV11-2|TRBJ2-1
CASSLSGQYEQFF
TGTGCCAGCAGCTTATCGGGACAATATGAGCAGTTCTTC
>NA|NA|TRBV14|TRBJ2-7
CASSFLPGRARSYEQYF
TGTGCCAGCAGCTTTCTTCCGGGACGAGCTCGCTCCTACGAGCAGTACTTC
>many|NA|TRBV7-6|TRBJ2-7
CASSLAAGAGYEQYF
TGTGCCAGCAGCTTAGCGGCGGGGGCGGGCTACGAGCAGTACTTC
>NA|TRBD1|TRBV14|TRBJ2-1
CASSQLPGQSDNEQFF
TGTGCCAGCAGCCAGCTCCCGGGACAGTCCGACAATGAGCAGTTCTTC
>few|NA|TRBV7-9|TRBJ1-5
CASSSDSGNQPQHF
TGTGCCAGCAGTTCCGATTCGGGCAATCAGCCCCAGCATTTT
>many|NA|TRBV28|TRBJ2-7
CASSPIGHYEQYF
TGTGCCAGCAGTCCGATTGGGCACTACGAGCAGTACTTC
>few|TRBD1|TRBV30|TRBJ2-4
CACTDRERLGLAKNIQYF
TGTGCCTGTACGGACAGGGAGCGACTGGGCCTAGCCAAAAACATTCAGTACTTC
>many|TRBD1|TRBV7-2|TRBJ1-5
CASSRNRGGQPQHF
TGTGCCAGCAGCCGAAACAGGGGCGGGCAGCCCCAGCATTTT
>many|NA|TRBV7-9|TRBJ1-1
CAQALMNTEAFF
TGTGCCCAGGCTCTCATGAACACTGAAGCTTTCTTT
>many|NA|TRBV18|TRBJ2-5
CASSPRGETQYF
TGTGCCAGCTCACCACGAGGAGAGACCCAGTACTTC
>many|NA|TRBV12-3/TRBV12-4|TRBJ1-5
CASSFSSNQPQHF
TGTGCCAGCAGTTTCAGTAGCAATCAGCCCCAGCATTTT
>few|TRBD1|TRBV7-2|TRBJ1-5
CASSLDVGPGQGFFLSNQPQHF
TGTGCCAGCAGCTTAGACGTGGGTCCGGGACAGGGGTTTTTCCTTTCCAATCAGCCCCAGCATTTT
>many|TRBD1|TRBV12-3/TRBV12-4|TRBJ2-7
CASQRTGGYEQYF
TGTGCCAGTCAGAGGACAGGGGGCTACGAGCAGTACTTC
>few|TRBD1|TRBV5-1|TRBJ2-5
CASSFGTGPSETQYF
TGCGCCAGCAGCTTTGGGACAGGTCCCTCAGAGACCCAGTACTTC
>many|NA|TRBV12-3/TRBV12-4|TRBJ1-2
CASSQVGGLYGYTF
TGTGCCAGCAGCCAGGTGGGCGGACTCTATGGCTACACCTTC
>many|TRBD2|TRBV27|TRBJ2-5
CASKGGSGQETQYF
TGTGCCAGCAAGGGCGGGAGTGGGCAAGAGACCCAGTACTTC
>NA|TRBD2|TRBV13|TRBJ2-1
CASSIRLAGPYNEQFF
TGTGCCAGCAGCATAAGACTAGCGGGACCATACAATGAGCAGTTCTTC
>NA|NA|TRBV30|TRBJ2-2
CAWNPLNTGELFF
TGTGCCTGGAATCCCTTGAACACCGGGGAGCTGTTTTTT
>many|NA|TRBV7-2|TRBJ1-1
CASSSRGPWDEAFF
TGTGCCAGCAGCTCCAGGGGACCGTGGGACGAAGCTTTCTTT
>once|NA|TRBV19|TRBJ1-4
CASSKRWDGTNEKLFF
TGTGCCAGTAGTAAGCGATGGGACGGTACTAATGAAAAACTGTTTTTT
>NA|NA|TRBV24-1|TRBJ2-7
CATSDPAGSSSYEQYF
TGTGCCACCAGTGATCCAGCGGGCTCATCCTCTTACGAGCAGTACTTC
>many|NA|TRBV27|TRBJ2-7
CASSLGRLALYEQYF
TGTGCCAGCAGTTTGGGGAGGCTAGCGCTCTACGAGCAGTACTTC
>few|TRBD1|TRBV5-1|TRBJ2-7
CASSLRGPSYEQYF
TGCGCCAGCAGCTTGAGGGGGCCTTCCTACGAGCAGTACTTC
>NA|NA|TRBV7-6|TRBJ2-7
CASSQQGPHEQYF
TGTGCCAGCAGCCAGCAGGGACCCCACGAGCAGTACTTC
>NA|NA|TRBV28|TRBJ2-7
CASSFPPRTETLTLTYEQYF
TGTGCCAGCAGTTTCCCTCCCCGGACAGAAACCTTAACGCTGACCTACGAGCAGTACTTC